This entry lists 17 T cell receptor beta chains sequenced from one sample in a study of blood T cell repertoires in COVID-19. Produced via immunoSEQ multiplex PCR; TCRdb's table is partial and in-frame only. The repertoire includes 150,000 to 170,000 clones, about 73% of them detected once, and roughly 1.5% sits in the top ten. The sequencing input was peripheral blood. The receptors here all came from a man at least 80 years old with acute or convalescent COVID-19.

The genes are TRBV7-9 and TRBJ1-4, with D possibly TRBD1 on 6 matching bases. The CDR3 consists of 15 residues. Trimming removed 4 bases at V and 8 bases at J, with 17 bases between. From germline, CDR1 is SEHNR and CDR2 FQNEAQ (reference sequence). CDR3: CASSSTGSVIEKLFF. In DNA form, the CDR3 reads TGTGCCAGCAGCTCCACAGGGAGCGTCATCGAAAAACTGTTTTTT.

The chain links TRBV30 to TRBJ2-7; perhaps TRBD1 as D (6 bases). The V gene lost 4 bases and the J gene lost 5 bases, with 12 bases spanning the gap. CDR1 and CDR2 from the germline V gene are GTSNPN and SVGIG (reference sequence). CDR3 length: 12 amino acids. In DNA form, the CDR3 reads TGTGCCTGGACTACAGGGTTCAACGAGCAGTACTTC. This encodes CAWTTGFNEQYF.

The chain is built from TRBV11-2 and TRBJ2-1, with 15 nucleotides matching TRBD2. This CDR3 region has 15 residues. CDR1 and CDR2 (germline): SGHAT, FQNNGV. The junction had 6 bases not matched to a gene; V was cut back by 5 bases and J by 10 bases. Here the CDR3 DNA reads TGTGCCAGCAGCCTTGGACTAGCGGGGGGGCCCGAGCAGTTCTTC. Encoded protein: CASSLGLAGGPEQFF.

V is TRBV6-2 or TRBV6-3 and J is TRBJ1-2; D remains ambiguous. Germline-derived CDR1 and CDR2 are MNHEY and SVGEGT. V lost 2 bases and J lost 7, with 8 bases in between. This CDR3 spans 12 amino acids. The CDR3 loop reads CASSYRGPGYTF. CDR3 DNA: TGTGCCAGCAGTTACCGGGGTCCTGGCTACACCTTC.

The J gene is TRBJ2-7, the V gene TRBV5-6; no clear D. This CDR3 comprises 13 residues. Per germline, CDR1 SGHDT and CDR2 YYEEEE. Trimming left V 1 base short and J 2 bases short, with 7 bases between. The chain's CDR3 is CASSLPRTYEQYF. The CDR3 DNA is TGTGCCAGCAGCTTGCCGAGGACCTACGAGCAGTACTTC.

V is TRBV5-8 and J is TRBJ1-4; the match to TRBD1 covers 10 bases. The length of the CDR3 is 19 residues. The V gene's germline CDR1 is SGHTS and CDR2 YDEGEE. V lost 4 bases and J lost 7; bases outside the gene matches: 19. The CDR3 DNA sequence: TGTGCCAGCAGCCCTCGGACAGGGGGAGCGCAACTAATGAGTGAAAAACTGTTTTTT. Translation gives CASSPRTGGAQLMSEKLFF.

This chain connects TRBV7-9 to TRBJ1-6, with TRBD1 identical over 9 bases. This CDR3 comprises 15 residues. V trimming: 5 bases; J trimming: 6 bases; junction bases outside the gene matches: 5. Germline V CDR1 and CDR2: SEHNR, FQNEAQ (reference sequence). The CDR3 region is CASSPPGQGNSPLHF. The CDR3 DNA reads as TGTGCCAGCAGCCCACCGGGACAGGGTAATTCACCCCTCCACTTT.

This clone was counted once. The V and J genes are TRBV6-1 and TRBJ2-5, with 9 bases identical to TRBD1. V was clipped by 1 base and J by 4 bases; unmatched bases: 4. CDR3 length: 15 amino acids. In germline, CDR1 is MNHNS, CDR2 SASEGT. The CDR3 DNA is TGTGCCAGCAGTGAAGGGACAGGGGTCATAGAGACCCAGTACTTC. It encodes CASSEGTGVIETQYF.

There are a few counts of this clone. This chain connects TRBV20-1 to TRBJ1-5; D ambiguous. The germline V gene has CDR1 DFQATT and CDR2 SNEGSKA (reference sequence). This CDR3 spans 12 amino acids. With 3 bases removed from V and 4 bases from J, the gap between germline ends came to 7 bases. CDR3 coding DNA: TGCAGTGCTAGTCTTAGAAATCAGCCCCAGCATTTT. Its protein product is CSASLRNQPQHF.

This chain uses TRBV27 with TRBJ2-1; TRBD1 agrees at 12 bases. Germline V gene sequence: CDR1 MNHEY, CDR2 SMNVEV (reference sequence). The CDR3 consists of 16 residues. V trimming: 7 bases; J trimming: 10 bases; junction bases outside the gene matches: 14. CDR3 DNA: TGTGCCAGCACTACTAGGTCCGGGACAGGGGGCAGCGAGCAGTTCTTC. Its translation is CASTTRSGTGGSEQFF.

This clone turned up a few times. The gene calls are TRBV14 and TRBJ1-2, with D possibly being TRBD1 (5 bases). The germline V gene encodes CDR1 SGHDN and CDR2 FVKESK. Trimming stripped 3 bases from V and 4 bases from J, with 18 bases between. The CDR3 is 16 residues long. The CDR3 sequence: CASSHRAPGGSYGYTF. The DNA of the CDR3 is TGTGCCAGCAGCCACCGGGCGCCCGGGGGAAGCTATGGCTACACCTTC.

The genes are TRBV28 and TRBJ2-5; D is unresolved. Germline CDR1 is MDHEN and CDR2 is SYDVKM. The CDR3 is 13 amino acids. V was clipped by 6 bases and J by 0 bases, with 8 bases between them. This CDR3 reads CASSTTYQETQYF. The CDR3, as DNA: TGTGCCAGCAGCACTACGTACCAAGAGACCCAGTACTTC.

The V call is TRBV11-2, the J call TRBJ2-5; possible D gene TRBD2, 5 bases. V shed 5 bases and J shed 4 bases, with 20 bases lying between them. Germline CDR1 is SGHAT and CDR2 is FQNNGV. The CDR3 sequence is 16 residues long. DNA for the CDR3: TGTGCCAGCAGCCGAGCTTCGGGGTCTCAAGGAGAGACCCAGTACTTC. Translating it yields CASSRASGSQGETQYF.

The rearrangement uses TRBV15 and TRBJ1-4; D perhaps matches TRBD1 (6 bases). The CDR3 loop spans 15 amino acids. Deletions cut 5 bases from V and 8 bases from J, with 18 bases between. The germline V gene has CDR1 LNHNV and CDR2 YYDKDF (reference sequence). DNA for the CDR3: TGTGCCACCAGCCCGGGAGGGCAGGGGCGGGAAAAACTGTTTTTT. Encoded protein: CATSPGGQGREKLFF.

This rearrangement joins TRBV10-3 to TRBJ1-6, with 10 bases aligning to TRBD1. Germline V gives CDR1 ENHRY, CDR2 SYGVKD. V lost 4 bases, J lost 8 bases, and 2 bases stayed unmatched. This CDR3 is built from 14 residues. CDR3 DNA: TGTGCCATCAGTGGGGGACAGGGGTATTCACCCCTCCACTTT. This sequence encodes CAISGGQGYSPLHF.

The chain links TRBV7-9 to TRBJ1-1; no clear D gene. Germline assignment: CDR1 SEHNR and CDR2 FQNEAQ (reference sequence). Trimming cost V 5 bases and J 7 bases, with 14 bases left between them. The CDR3 has 13 residues. The CDR3 is CASSRDARREAFF. CDR3 coding DNA: TGTGCCAGCAGCAGGGATGCGCGGCGTGAAGCTTTCTTT.

The chain is built from TRBV29-1 and TRBJ1-1; tentative D call: TRBD1 (5 bases). Germline V gene sequence: CDR1 SQVTM, CDR2 ANQGSEA. Between the trimmed V and J ends, which lost 4 bases and 0 bases, there was a span of 9 bases. The CDR3 consists of 13 residues. Here the CDR3 reads CSVVRGMNTEAFF. CDR3 in DNA: TGCAGCGTTGTGCGGGGGATGAACACTGAAGCTTTCTTT.